Following are 5 T cell receptor beta chains from one sample sequenced in a study of blood T cell repertoires in COVID-19. Only in-frame clones appear in the TCRdb table, and some are missing; sequencing was by immunoSEQ multiplex PCR. The sample lists about 150,000 clones; approximately 90% were seen once. The sequenced material came from peripheral blood. The source is a woman aged 45 to 65 with acute or convalescent COVID-19.

V usage is TRBV6-1 and J usage is TRBJ1-2, with D perhaps matching TRBD1 (5 bases). Germline-derived CDR1 and CDR2 are MNHNS and SASEGT. This CDR3 is 16 amino acids long. V dropped 1 base and J dropped 1 base, with 13 bases sitting between them. CDR3 DNA sequence: TGTGCCAGCAGTGAAGACGGGTCAGGGCTTAACTATGGCTACACCTTC. Protein: CASSEDGSGLNYGYTF.

This clone was seen only once. The CDR3 protein is CASSPRRVTGYEQYF. The CDR3 nucleotides are TGTGCCAGCAGCCCCCGTCGGGTTACCGGGTACGAGCAGTACTTC. The J gene is TRBJ2-7, the V gene TRBV3-1 (or the pseudogene TRBV3-2); no clear D. This CDR3 has 15 amino acids. V lost 4 bases, J lost 4 bases, and 17 bases lay in between. CDR1 LGHDT and CDR2 YNNKEL come from the germline V gene (reference sequence).

The chain is built from TRBV6-5 and TRBJ2-7; D perhaps matches TRBD1 (6 bases). The CDR3 covers 13 residues. CDR1 and CDR2 (germline): MNHEY, SVGAGI. The ends were cut back, 4 bases at V and 5 bases at J, with 12 bases in the middle. Here the CDR3 reads CASSLIQGHEQYF. The CDR3 DNA reads as TGTGCCAGCAGTTTGATACAGGGCCACGAGCAGTACTTC.

This clone has a handful of counts. V gene TRBV7-3 combines with J gene TRBJ1-5; maybe TRBD1 (5 bases). CDR1 and CDR2 (germline): SGHTA, FQGTGA. This CDR3 is built from 14 residues. V lost 5 bases, J lost 0 bases, and 8 bases lay in between. This chain's CDR3 is CASSLGASNQPQHF. DNA for the CDR3: TGTGCCAGCAGCCTAGGGGCTAGCAATCAGCCCCAGCATTTT.

This clone has more than one count but fewer than ten. V usage is TRBV30 and J usage is TRBJ2-1; 11 bases align to TRBD2. V shed 4 bases, J shed 4 bases, and the junction held 6 bases outside the gene matches. This CDR3 has 15 residues. Germline CDR1 and CDR2: GTSNPN and SVGIG (reference sequence). CDR3 region: CAWTPGLAAYNEQFF. DNA of the CDR3: TGTGCCTGGACCCCGGGACTAGCGGCTTACAATGAGCAGTTCTTC.